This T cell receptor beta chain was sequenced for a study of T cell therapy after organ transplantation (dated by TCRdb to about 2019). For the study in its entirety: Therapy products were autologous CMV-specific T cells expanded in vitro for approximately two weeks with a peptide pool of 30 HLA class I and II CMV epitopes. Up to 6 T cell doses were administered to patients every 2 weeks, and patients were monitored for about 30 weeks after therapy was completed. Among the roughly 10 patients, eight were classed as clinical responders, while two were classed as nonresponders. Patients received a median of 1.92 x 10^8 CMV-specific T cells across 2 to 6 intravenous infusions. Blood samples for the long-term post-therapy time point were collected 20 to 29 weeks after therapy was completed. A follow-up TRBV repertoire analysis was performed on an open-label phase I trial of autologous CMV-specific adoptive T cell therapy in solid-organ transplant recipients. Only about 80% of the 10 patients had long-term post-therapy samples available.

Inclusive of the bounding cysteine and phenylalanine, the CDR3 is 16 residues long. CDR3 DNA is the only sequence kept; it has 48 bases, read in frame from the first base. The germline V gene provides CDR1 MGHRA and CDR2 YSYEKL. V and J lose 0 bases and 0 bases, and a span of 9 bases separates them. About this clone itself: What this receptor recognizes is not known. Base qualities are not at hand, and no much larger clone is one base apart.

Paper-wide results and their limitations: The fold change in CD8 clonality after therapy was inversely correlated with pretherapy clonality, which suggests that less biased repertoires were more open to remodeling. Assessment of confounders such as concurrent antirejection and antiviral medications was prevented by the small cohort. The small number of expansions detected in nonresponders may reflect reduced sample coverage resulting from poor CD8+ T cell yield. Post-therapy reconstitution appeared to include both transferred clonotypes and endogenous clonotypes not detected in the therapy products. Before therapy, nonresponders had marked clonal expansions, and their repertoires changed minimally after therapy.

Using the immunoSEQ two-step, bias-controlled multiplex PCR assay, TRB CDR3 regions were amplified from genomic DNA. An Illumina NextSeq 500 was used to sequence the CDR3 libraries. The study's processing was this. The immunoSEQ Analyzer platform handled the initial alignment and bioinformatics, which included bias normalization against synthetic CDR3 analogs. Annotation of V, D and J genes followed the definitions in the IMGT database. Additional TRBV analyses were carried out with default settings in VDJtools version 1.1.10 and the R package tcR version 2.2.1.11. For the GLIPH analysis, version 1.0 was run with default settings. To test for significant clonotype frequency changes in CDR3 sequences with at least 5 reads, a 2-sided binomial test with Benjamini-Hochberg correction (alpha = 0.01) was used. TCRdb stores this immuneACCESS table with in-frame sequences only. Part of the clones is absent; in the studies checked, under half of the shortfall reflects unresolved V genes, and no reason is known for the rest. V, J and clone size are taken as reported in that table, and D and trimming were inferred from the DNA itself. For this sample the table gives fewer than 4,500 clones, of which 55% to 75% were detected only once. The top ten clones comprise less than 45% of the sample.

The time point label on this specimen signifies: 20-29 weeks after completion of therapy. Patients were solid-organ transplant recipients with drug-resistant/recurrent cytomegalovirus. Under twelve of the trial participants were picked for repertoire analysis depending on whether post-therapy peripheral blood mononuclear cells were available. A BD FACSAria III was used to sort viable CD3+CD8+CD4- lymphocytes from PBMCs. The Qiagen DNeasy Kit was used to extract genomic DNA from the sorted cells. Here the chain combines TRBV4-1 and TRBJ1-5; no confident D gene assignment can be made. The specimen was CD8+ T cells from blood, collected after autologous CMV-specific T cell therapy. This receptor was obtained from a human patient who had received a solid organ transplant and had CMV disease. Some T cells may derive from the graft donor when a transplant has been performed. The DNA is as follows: TGCGCCAGCAGCCAAGATACGGCCTATAGCAATCAGCCCCAGCATTTT. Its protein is CASSQDTAYSNQPQHF.